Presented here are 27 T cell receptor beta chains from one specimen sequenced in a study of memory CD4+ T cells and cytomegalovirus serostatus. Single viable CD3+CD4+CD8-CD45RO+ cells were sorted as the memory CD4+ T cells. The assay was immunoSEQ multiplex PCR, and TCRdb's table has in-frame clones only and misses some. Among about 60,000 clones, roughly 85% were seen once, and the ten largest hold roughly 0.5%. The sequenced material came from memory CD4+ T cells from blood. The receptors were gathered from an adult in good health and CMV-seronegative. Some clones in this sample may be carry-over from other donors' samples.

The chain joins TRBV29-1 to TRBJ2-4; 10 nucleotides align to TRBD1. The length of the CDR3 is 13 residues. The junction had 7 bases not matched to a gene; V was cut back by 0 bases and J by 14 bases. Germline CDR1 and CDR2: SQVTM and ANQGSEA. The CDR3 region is CSVEETGQGQEYF. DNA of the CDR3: TGCAGCGTTGAAGAGACGGGACAGGGGCAGGAGTACTTC. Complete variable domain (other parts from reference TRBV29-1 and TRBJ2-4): SAVISQKPSRDICQRGTSLTIQCQVDSQVTMMFWYRQQPGQSLTLIATANQGSEATYESGFVIDKFPISRPNLTFSTLTVSNMSPEDSSIYLCSVEETGQGQEYFGAGTRLSVL.

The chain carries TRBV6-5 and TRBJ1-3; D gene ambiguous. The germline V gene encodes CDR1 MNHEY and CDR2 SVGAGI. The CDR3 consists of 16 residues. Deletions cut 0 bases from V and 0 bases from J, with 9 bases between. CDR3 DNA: TGTGCCAGCAGTTACTCGGTCCCCTACTCTGGAAACACCATATATTTT. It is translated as CASSYSVPYSGNTIYF.

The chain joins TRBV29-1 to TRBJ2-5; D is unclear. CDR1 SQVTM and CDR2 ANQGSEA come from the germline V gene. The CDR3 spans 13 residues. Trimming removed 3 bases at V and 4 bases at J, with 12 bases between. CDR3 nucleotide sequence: TGCAGCGTTGAGCGCAGCTTAGCAGAGACCCAGTACTTC. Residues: CSVERSLAETQYF.

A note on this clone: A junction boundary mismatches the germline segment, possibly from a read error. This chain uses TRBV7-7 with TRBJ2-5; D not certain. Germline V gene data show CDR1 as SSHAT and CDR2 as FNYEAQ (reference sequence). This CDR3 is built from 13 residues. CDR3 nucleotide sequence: TGTGCTAGCAGCTTTACCCCGAGGGAGACCCAGTACTTC. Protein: CASSFTPRETQYF.

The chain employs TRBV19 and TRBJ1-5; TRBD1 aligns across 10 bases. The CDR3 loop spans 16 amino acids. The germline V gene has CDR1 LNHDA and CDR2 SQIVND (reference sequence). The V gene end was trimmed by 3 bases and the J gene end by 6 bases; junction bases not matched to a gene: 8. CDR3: CASSIFRGQGPQPQHF. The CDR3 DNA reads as TGTGCCAGTAGTATCTTCAGGGGACAGGGGCCTCAGCCCCAGCATTTT.

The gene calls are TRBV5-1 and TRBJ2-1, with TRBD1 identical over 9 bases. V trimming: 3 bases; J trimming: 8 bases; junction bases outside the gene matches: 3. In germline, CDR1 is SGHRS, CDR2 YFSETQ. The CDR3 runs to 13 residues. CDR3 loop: CASSWDRVDEQFF. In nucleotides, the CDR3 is TGCGCCAGCAGCTGGGACAGGGTCGATGAGCAGTTCTTC.

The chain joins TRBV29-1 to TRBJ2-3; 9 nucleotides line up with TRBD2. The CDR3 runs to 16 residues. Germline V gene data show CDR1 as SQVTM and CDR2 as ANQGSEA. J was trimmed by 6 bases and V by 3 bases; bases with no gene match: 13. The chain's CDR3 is CSVDSQGLSGRDTQYF. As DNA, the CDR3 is TGCAGCGTTGATTCGCAGGGATTAAGCGGGAGGGATACGCAGTATTTT.

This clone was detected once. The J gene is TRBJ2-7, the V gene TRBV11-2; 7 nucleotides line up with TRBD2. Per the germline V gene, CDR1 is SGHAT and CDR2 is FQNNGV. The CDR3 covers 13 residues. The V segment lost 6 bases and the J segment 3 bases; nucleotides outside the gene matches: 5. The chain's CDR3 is CASRRTSFYEQYF. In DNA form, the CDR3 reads TGTGCCAGCAGGAGGACTAGTTTCTACGAGCAGTACTTC. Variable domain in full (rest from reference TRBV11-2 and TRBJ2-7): EAGVAQSPRYKIIEKRQSVAFWCNPISGHATLYWYQQILGQGPKLLIQFQNNGVVDDSQLPKDRFSAERLKGVDSTLKIQPAKLEDSAVYLCASRRTSFYEQYFGPGTRLTVT.

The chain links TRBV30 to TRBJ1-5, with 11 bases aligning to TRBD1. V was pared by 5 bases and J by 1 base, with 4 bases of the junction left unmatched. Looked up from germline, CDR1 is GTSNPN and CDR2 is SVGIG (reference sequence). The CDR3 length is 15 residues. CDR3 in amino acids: CAWGQGAKSNQPQHF. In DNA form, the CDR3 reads TGTGCCTGGGGACAGGGGGCGAAAAGCAATCAGCCCCAGCATTTT.

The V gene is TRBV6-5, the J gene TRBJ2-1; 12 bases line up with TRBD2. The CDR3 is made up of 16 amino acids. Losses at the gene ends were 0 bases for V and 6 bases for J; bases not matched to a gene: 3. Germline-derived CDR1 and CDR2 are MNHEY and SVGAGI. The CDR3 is CASSYSGLAGRNEQFF. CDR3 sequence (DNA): TGTGCCAGCAGTTACTCAGGACTAGCGGGACGCAATGAGCAGTTCTTC.

The CDR3 DNA reads as TGTGCCAGCAGCTTTGCAGGGGGCTATCAGCCCCAGCATTTT. This sequence encodes CASSFAGGYQPQHF. The chain combines TRBV7-8 with TRBJ1-5; the match to TRBD1 covers 8 bases. Germline V lookup: CDR1 SGHVS, CDR2 FQNEAQ. V trimming: 3 bases; J trimming: 5 bases; junction bases outside the gene matches: 3. The CDR3 is made up of 14 amino acids.

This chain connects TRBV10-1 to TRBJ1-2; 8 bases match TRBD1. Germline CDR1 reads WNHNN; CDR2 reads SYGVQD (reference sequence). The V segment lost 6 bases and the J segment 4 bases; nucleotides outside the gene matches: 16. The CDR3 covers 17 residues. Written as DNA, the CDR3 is TGCGCCAGCAGCCTTAGCGCCCGACAGGGGCGACTCTATGGCTACACCTTC. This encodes CASSLSARQGRLYGYTF.

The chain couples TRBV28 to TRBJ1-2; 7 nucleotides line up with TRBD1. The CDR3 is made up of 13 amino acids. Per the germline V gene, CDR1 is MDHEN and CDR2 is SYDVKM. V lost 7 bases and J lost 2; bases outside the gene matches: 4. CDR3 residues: CASTPDRNYGYTF. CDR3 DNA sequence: TGTGCCAGCACTCCGGACAGGAACTATGGCTACACCTTC.

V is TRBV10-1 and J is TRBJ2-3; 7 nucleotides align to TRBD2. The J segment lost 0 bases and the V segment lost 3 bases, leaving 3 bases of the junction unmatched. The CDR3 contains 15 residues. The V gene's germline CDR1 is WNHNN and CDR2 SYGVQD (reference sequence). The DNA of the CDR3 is TGCGCCAGCAGTGACGGGGGGACTAGCACAGATACGCAGTATTTT. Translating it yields CASSDGGTSTDTQYF.

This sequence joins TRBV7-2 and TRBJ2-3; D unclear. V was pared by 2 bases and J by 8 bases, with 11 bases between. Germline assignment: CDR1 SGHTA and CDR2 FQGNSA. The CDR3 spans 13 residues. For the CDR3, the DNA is TGTGCCAGCAGCTTACCTACCCCGGGTACGCAGTATTTT. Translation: CASSLPTPGTQYF.

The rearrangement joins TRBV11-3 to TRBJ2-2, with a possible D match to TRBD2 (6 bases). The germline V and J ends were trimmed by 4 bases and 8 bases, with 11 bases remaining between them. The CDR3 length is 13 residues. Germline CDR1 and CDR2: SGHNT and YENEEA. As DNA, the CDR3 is TGTGCCAGCAGCTGGGAAGGAGGGGGGGAGCTGTTTTTT. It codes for CASSWEGGGELFF.

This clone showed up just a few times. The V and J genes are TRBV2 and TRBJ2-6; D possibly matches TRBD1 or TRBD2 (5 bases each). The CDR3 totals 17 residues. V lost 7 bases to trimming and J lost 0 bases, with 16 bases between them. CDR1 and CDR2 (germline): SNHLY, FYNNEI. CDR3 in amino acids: CASNSGQALSGANVLTF. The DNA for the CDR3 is TGTGCCAGCAATTCGGGGCAGGCGCTCTCTGGGGCCAACGTCCTGACTTTC. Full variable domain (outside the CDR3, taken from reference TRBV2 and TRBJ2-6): EPEVTQTPSHQVTQMGQEVILRCVPISNHLYFYWYRQILGQKVEFLVSFYNNEISEKSEIFDDQFSVERPDGSNFTLKIRSTKLEDSAMYFCASNSGQALSGANVLTFGAGSRLTVL.

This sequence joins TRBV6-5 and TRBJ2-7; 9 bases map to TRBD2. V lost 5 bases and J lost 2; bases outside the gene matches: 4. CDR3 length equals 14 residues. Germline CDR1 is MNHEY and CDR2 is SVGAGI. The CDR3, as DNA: TGTGCCAGCAGTAGGATAGCGGGGGCCTACGAGCAGTACTTC. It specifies CASSRIAGAYEQYF.

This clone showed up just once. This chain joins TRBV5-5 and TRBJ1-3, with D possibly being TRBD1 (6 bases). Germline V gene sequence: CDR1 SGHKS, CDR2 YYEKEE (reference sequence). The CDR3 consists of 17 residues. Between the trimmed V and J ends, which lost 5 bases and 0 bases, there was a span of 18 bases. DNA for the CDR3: TGTGCCAGCAGGTTGAGGACAGACACTAGCTCTGGAAACACCATATATTTT. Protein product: CASRLRTDTSSGNTIYF. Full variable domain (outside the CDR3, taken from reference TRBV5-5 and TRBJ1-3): DAGVTQSPTHLIKTRGQQVTLRCSPISGHKSVSWYQQVLGQGPQFIFQYYEKEERGRGNFPDRFSARQFPNYSSELNVNALLLGDSALYLCASRLRTDTSSGNTIYFGEGSWLTVV.

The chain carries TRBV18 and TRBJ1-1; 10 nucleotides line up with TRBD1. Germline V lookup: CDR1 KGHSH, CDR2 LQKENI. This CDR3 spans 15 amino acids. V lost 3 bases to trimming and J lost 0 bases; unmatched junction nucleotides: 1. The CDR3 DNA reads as TGTGCCAGCTCACCGGGACAGGGGCTGAACACTGAAGCTTTCTTT. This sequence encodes CASSPGQGLNTEAFF.

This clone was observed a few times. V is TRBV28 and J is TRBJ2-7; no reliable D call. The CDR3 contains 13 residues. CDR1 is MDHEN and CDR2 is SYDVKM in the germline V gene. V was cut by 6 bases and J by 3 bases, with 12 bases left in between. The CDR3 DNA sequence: TGTGCCAGCAGCCGGACCCCCGACTACGAGCAGTACTTC. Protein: CASSRTPDYEQYF.

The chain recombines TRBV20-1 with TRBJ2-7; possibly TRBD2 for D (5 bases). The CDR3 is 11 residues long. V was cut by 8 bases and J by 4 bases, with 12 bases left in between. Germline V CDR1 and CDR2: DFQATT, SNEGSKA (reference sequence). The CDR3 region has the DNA TGCAGTACCCGGGGTGGGTACGAGCAGTACTTC. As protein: CSTRGGYEQYF.

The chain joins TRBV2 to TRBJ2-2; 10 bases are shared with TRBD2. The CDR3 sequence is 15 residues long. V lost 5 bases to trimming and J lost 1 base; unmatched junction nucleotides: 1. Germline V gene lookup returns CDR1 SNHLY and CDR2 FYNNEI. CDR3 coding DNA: TGTGCCAGCAGTTGGACTAGCGGGAACACCGGGGAGCTGTTTTTT. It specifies CASSWTSGNTGELFF.

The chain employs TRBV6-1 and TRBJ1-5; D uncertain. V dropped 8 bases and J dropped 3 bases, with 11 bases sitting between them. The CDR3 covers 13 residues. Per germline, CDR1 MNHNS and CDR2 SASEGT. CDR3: CASSIENNQPQHF. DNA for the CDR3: TGTGCCAGCTCGATTGAGAACAATCAGCCCCAGCATTTT.

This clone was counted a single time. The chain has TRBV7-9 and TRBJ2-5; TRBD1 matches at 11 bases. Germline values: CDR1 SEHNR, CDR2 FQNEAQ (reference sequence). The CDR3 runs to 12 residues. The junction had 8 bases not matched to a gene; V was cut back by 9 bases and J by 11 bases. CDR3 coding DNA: TGTGCCAGTAAGGGGACAGGGGGTGAGCAGTACTTC. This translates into CASKGTGGEQYF.

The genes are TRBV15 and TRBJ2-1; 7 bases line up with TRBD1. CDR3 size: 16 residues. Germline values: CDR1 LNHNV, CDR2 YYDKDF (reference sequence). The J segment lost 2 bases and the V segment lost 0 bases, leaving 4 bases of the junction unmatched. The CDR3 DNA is TGTGCCACCAGCAGAGACAGTACAGGGGCCTACAATGAGCAGTTCTTC. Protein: CATSRDSTGAYNEQFF.

For the CDR3, the DNA is TGCGCCAGCAGCCAAGGAACATTCCAAGAGACCCAGTACTTC. It specifies CASSQGTFQETQYF. The chain has TRBV4-3 and TRBJ2-5; D uncertain. The germline gives CDR1 LGHNA, CDR2 YSLEER. V gave up 1 base and J gave up 1 base, with 7 bases separating them. The CDR3 covers 14 residues.